One sample yielded the 5 T cell receptor beta chains listed below, sequenced in a study of blood T cell repertoires in COVID-19. Method: immunoSEQ multiplex PCR; TCRdb's copy keeps in-frame clones and lacks some. The sample consists of some 69,000 clones, about 90% of them appearing once. Sequencing used peripheral blood. Receptors were obtained from a man between 50 and 59 years old with COVID-19, enrolled during active disease.

This chain joins TRBV6-5 and TRBJ2-7; D ambiguous. From germline, CDR1 is MNHEY and CDR2 SVGAGI. Trimming stripped 6 bases from V and 6 bases from J, with 18 bases between. The CDR3 has 14 residues. The CDR3: CASRPSFVTSEQYF. The CDR3 DNA reads as TGTGCCAGCAGGCCCAGCTTTGTGACTTCCGAGCAGTACTTC.

The chain is built from TRBV25-1 and TRBJ2-1, with D possibly matching TRBD1 (6 bases). Germline V CDR1 and CDR2: MGHDK, SYGVNS. The V end lost 2 bases, the J end lost 0 bases, and 11 bases lay between the germline ends. The CDR3 loop spans 16 amino acids. The CDR3 bases are TGTGCCAGCAGTGAACGCACAGGGAGCTCCTACAATGAGCAGTTCTTC. Protein: CASSERTGSSYNEQFF. The full variable domain, in which reference TRBV25-1 and TRBJ2-1 provide the parts outside the CDR3, is EADIYQTPRYLVIGTGKKITLECSQTMGHDKMYWYQQDPGMELHLIHYSYGVNSTEKGDLSSESTVSRIRTEHFPLTLESARPSHTSQYLCASSERTGSSYNEQFFGPGTRLTVL.

This rearrangement joins TRBV20-1 to TRBJ2-7; D not resolved. There are 11 residues in the CDR3. Trimming removed 8 bases at V and 6 bases at J, with 14 bases between. Germline V gene data show CDR1 as DFQATT and CDR2 as SNEGSKA (reference sequence). The CDR3 reads CSTGSYGEQYF. As DNA, the CDR3 is TGCAGTACCGGGTCGTATGGCGAGCAGTACTTC.

V usage is TRBV6-5 and J usage is TRBJ2-7; a weak D match, TRBD2 (7 bases). V lost 0 bases and J 3 bases, leaving 12 bases between the germline ends. There are 15 residues in the CDR3. Germline CDR1 reads MNHEY; CDR2 reads SVGAGI. CDR3 sequence reads: CASSYSGGAFYEQYF. In nucleotides, the CDR3 is TGTGCCAGCAGTTACTCAGGGGGGGCGTTCTACGAGCAGTACTTC.

The chain couples TRBV5-1 to TRBJ2-2; D gene unclear. The V end lost 1 base, the J end lost 0 bases, and 4 bases lay between the germline ends. This CDR3 has 14 amino acids. Germline V gene data show CDR1 as SGHRS and CDR2 as YFSETQ. CDR3 bases: TGCGCCAGCAGCTTGACAGCGAACACCGGGGAGCTGTTTTTT. Residues: CASSLTANTGELFF.